This T cell receptor beta chain was obtained from a study of T cell responses to AZD1222 COVID-19 vaccine. About the research overall: Pooled samples include second doses given at about 4 or 12 weeks. The study, taken as a whole, reports: Donors were largely white British and mainly female; clonal diversity was possibly underestimated. Breadth and depth of Spike-specific TCRs rose after two AZD1222 doses.

CDR3 size: 15 residues. Per germline, CDR1 SGHRS and CDR2 YFSETQ. Trimming left V 4 bases short and J 4 bases short, with 17 bases between. Sequencing was performed with immunoSEQ multiplex PCR; in TCRdb, only in-frame clones are kept and a portion is missing. The table has more than 110,000 clones, approximately 93% seen once. A remark on this clone: Its antigen is not known.

This material consisted of peripheral blood, taken on day 0 of AZD1222 vaccination. The receptor's source is an adult in good health. This sequence joins TRBV5-1 and TRBJ1-2; tentatively, D is TRBD1 (5 bases). The CDR3 region has the DNA TGCGCCAGCAGCATAACAGGAAGTTTAAGCTATGGCTACACCTTC. Its translation is CASSITGSLSYGYTF.